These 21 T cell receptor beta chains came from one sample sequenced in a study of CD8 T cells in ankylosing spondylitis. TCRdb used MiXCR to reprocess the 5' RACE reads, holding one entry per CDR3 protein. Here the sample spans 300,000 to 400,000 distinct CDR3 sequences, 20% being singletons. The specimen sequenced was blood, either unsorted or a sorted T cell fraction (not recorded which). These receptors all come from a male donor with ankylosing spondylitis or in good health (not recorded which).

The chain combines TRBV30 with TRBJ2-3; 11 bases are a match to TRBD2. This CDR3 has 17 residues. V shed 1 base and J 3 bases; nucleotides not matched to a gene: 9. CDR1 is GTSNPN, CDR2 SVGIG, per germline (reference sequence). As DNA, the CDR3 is TGTGCCTGGAGTGCCCAATTAGCGGGGGGGCCGACAGATACGCAGTATTTT. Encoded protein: CAWSAQLAGGPTDTQYF.

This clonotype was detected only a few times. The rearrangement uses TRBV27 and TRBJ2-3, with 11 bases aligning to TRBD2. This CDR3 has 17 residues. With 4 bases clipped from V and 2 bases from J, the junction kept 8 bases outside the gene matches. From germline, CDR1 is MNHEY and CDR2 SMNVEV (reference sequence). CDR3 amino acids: CASSSLLAGGSTDTQYF. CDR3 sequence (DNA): TGTGCCAGCAGTTCCCTCCTAGCGGGGGGCTCCACAGATACGCAGTATTTT.

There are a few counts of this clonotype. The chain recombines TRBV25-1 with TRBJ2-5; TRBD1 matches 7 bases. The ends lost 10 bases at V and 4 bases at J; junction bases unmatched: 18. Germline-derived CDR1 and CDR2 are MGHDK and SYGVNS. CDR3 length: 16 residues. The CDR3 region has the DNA TGTGCCACTTCGGACAGGTGGGAGTCATTTGGAGAGACCCAGTACTTC. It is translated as CATSDRWESFGETQYF.

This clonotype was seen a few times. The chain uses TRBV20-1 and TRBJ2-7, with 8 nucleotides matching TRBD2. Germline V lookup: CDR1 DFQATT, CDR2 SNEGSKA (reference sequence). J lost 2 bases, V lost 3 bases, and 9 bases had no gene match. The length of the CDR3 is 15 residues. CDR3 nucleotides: TGCAGTGCTAGGGCCCTAGCGGGTTCCGCCTACGAGCAGTACTTC. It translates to CSARALAGSAYEQYF.

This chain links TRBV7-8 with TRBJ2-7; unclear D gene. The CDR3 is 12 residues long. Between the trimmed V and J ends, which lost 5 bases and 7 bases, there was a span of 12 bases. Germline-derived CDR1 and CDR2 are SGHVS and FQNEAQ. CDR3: CASSLGLREQYF. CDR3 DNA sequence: TGTGCCAGCAGCCTAGGGCTGAGGGAGCAGTACTTC. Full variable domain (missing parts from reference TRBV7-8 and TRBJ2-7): GAGVSQSPRYKVAKRGQDVALRCDPISGHVSLFWYQQALGQGPEFLTYFQNEAQLDKSGLPSDRFFAERPEGSVSTLKIQRTQQEDSAVYLCASSLGLREQYFGPGTRLTVT.

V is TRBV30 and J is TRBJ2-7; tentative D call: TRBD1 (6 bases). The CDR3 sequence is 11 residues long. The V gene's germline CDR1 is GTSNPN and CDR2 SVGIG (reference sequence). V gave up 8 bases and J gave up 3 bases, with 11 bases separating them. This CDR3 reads CAGGRDYEQYF. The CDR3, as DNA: TGTGCCGGGGGCAGAGACTACGAGCAGTACTTC.

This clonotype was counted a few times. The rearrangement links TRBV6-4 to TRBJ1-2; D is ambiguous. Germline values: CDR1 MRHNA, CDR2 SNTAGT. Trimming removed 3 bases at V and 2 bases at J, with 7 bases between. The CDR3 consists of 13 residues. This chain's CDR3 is CASSEPINYGYTF. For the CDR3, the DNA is TGTGCCAGCAGTGAACCCATCAACTATGGCTACACCTTC.

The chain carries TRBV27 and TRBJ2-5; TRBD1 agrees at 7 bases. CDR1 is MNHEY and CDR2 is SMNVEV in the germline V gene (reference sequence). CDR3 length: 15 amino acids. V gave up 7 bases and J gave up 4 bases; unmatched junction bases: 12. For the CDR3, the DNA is TGTGCCAGCAAGCTCCTAGAAGGACAGGTAGAGACCCAGTACTTC. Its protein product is CASKLLEGQVETQYF.

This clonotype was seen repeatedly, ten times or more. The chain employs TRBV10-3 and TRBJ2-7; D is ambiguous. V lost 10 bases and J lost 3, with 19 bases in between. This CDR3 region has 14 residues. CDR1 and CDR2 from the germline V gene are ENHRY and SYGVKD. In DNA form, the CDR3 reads TGTGCCACCGGCCCGACAAGCCAAAACTACGAGCAGTACTTC. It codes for CATGPTSQNYEQYF.

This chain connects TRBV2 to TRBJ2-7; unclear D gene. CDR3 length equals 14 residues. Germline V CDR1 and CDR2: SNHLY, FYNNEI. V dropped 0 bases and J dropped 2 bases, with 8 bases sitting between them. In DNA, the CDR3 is TGTGCCAGCAGTGAAGCCAATCGTGCCTACGAGCAGTACTTC. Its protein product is CASSEANRAYEQYF.

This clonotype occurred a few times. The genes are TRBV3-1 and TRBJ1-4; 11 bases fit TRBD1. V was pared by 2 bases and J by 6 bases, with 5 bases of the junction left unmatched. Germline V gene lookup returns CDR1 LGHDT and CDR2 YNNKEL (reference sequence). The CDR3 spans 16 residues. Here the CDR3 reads CASSQMDRGRDEKLFF. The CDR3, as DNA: TGTGCCAGCAGCCAAATGGACAGGGGGCGTGATGAAAAACTGTTTTTT.

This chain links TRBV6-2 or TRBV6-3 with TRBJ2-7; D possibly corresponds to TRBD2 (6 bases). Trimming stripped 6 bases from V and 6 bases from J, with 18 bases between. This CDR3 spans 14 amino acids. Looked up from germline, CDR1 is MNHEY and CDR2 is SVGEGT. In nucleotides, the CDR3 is TGTGCCAGCAGCCCCGGGGGTACAGGCCTCGAGCAGTACTTC. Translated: CASSPGGTGLEQYF.

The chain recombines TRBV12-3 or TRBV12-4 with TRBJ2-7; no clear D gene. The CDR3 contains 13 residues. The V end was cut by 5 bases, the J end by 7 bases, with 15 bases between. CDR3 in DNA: TGTGCCAGCAGTCCAACATCCAAGGGAGAGCAGTACTTC. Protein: CASSPTSKGEQYF.

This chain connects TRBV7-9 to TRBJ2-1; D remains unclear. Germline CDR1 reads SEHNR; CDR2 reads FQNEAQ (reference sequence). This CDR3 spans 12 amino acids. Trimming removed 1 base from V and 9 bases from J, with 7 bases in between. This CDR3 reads CASSLGFSEQFF. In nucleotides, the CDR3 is TGTGCCAGCAGCTTAGGGTTTTCTGAGCAGTTCTTC.

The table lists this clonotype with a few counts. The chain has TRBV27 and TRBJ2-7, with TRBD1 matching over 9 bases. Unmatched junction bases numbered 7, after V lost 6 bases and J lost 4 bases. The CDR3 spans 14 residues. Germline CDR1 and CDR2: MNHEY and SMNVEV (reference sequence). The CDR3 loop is CASSIQGAGYEQYF. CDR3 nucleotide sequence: TGTGCCAGCAGCATACAGGGGGCCGGGTACGAGCAGTACTTC.

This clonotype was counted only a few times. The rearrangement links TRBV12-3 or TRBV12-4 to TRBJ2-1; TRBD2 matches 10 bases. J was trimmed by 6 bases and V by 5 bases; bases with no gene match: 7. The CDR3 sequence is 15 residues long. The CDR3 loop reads CASSASGGAINEQFF. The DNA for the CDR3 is TGTGCCAGCAGTGCGAGCGGGGGGGCGATCAATGAGCAGTTCTTC.

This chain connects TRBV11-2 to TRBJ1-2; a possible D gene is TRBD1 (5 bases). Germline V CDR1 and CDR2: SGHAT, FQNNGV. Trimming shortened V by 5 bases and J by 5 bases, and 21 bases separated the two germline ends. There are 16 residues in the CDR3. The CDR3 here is CASSPKAGPTVYGYTF. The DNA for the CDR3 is TGTGCCAGCAGCCCAAAGGCGGGACCGACTGTATATGGCTACACCTTC.

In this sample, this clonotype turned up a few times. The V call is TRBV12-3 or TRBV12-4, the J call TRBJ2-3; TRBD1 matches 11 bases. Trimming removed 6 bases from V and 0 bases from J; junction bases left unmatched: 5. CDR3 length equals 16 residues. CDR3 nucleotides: TGTGCCAGCAGGGGGACAGGGGGGGTAAGCACAGATACGCAGTATTTT. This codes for CASRGTGGVSTDTQYF.

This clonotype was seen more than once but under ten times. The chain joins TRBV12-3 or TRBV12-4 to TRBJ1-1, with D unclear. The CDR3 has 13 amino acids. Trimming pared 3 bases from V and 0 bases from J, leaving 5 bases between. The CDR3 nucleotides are TGTGCCAGCAGTTTTGCGTTGAACACTGAAGCTTTCTTT. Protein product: CASSFALNTEAFF.

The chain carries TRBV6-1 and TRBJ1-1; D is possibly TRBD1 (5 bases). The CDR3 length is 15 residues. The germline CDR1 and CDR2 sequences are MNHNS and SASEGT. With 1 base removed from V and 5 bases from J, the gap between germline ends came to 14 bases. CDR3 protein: CASSEVWGGSTEAFF. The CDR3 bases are TGTGCCAGCAGTGAAGTTTGGGGGGGTTCGACTGAAGCTTTCTTT.

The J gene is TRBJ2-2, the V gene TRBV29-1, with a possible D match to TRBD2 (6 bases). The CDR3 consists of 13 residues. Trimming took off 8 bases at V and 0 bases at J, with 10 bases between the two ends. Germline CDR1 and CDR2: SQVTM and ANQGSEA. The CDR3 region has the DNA TGCAGCCATTCGGGGGCGAACACCGGGGAGCTGTTTTTT. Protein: CSHSGANTGELFF.